This T cell receptor (beta chain) is drawn from a study of T cell changes during pregnancy in multiple sclerosis. Clones were sequenced by immunoSEQ multiplex PCR, and TCRdb holds only the in-frame ones, with some missing. This table has about 40,000 clones, roughly 93% appearing once. The clonotype comes from a female donor with multiple sclerosis, enrolled in a pregnancy study. The sample comprised PBMCs (not recorded whether the cells were cultured).

DNA of the CDR3: TGTGCCAGTAGTACCCCGGGGGTAACCTACGAGCAGTACTTC. Amino acid sequence: CASSTPGVTYEQYF. The J gene is TRBJ2-7, the V gene TRBV19; possibly TRBD2 for D (6 bases). Trimming took off 4 bases at V and 2 bases at J, with 12 bases between the two ends. Germline V lookup: CDR1 LNHDA, CDR2 SQIVND (reference sequence). The length of the CDR3 is 14 residues.